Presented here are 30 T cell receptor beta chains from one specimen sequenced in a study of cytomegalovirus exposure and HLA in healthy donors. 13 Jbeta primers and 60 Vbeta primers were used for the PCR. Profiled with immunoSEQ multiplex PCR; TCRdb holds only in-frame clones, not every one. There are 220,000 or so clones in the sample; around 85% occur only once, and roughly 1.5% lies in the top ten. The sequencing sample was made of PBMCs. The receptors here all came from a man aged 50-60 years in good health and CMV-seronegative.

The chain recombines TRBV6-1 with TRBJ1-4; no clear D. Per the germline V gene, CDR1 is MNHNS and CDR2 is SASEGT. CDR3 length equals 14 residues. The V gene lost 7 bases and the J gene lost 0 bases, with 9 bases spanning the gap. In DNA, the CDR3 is TGTGCCAGCACCCCAGATGCAACTAATGAAAAACTGTTTTTT. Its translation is CASTPDATNEKLFF.

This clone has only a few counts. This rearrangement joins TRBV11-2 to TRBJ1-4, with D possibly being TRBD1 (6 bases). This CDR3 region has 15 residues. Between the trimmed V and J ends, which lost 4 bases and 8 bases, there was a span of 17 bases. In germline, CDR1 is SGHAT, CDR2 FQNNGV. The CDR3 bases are TGTGCCAGCAGCTCGACCGGGACAAGGATCGAAAAACTGTTTTTT. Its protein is CASSSTGTRIEKLFF.

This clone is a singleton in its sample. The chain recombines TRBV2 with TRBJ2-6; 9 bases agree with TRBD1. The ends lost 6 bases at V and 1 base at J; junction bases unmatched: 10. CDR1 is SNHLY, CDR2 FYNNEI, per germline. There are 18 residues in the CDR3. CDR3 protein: CASRTTGGGSSGANVLTF. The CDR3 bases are TGTGCCAGCAGAACGACAGGGGGAGGAAGTTCTGGGGCCAACGTCCTGACTTTC.

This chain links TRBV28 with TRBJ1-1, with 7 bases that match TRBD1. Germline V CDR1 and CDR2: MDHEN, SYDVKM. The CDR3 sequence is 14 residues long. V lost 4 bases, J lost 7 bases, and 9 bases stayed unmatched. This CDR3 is CASSSGDSFSEAFF. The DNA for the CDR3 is TGTGCCAGCAGTTCCGGGGACAGTTTTAGTGAAGCTTTCTTT. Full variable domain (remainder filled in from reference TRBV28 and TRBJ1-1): DVKVTQSSRYLVKRTGEKVFLECVQDMDHENMFWYRQDPGLGLRLIYFSYDVKMKEKGDIPEGYSVSREKKERFSLILESASTNQTSMYLCASSSGDSFSEAFFGQGTRLTVV.

The CDR3 spells CASSQWSLTEAFF. As DNA, the CDR3 is TGTGCCAGCAGTCAATGGAGCCTCACTGAAGCTTTCTTT. This chain joins TRBV27 and TRBJ1-1; the D is unclear. The germline V gene has CDR1 MNHEY and CDR2 SMNVEV (reference sequence). V lost 5 bases to trimming and J lost 4 bases, with 11 bases between them. The CDR3 spans 13 residues.

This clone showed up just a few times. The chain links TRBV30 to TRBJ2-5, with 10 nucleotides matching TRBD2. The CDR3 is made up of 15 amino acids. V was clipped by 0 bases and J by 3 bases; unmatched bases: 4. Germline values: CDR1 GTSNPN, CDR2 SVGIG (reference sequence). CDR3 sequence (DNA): TGTGCCTGGAGTGTCGGGCTAGCGGGAGAAGAGACCCAGTACTTC. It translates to CAWSVGLAGEETQYF.

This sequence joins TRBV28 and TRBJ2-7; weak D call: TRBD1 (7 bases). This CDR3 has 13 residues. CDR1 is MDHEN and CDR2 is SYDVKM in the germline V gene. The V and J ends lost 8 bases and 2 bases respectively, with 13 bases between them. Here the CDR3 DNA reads TGTGCCAGCGGGGGGACAGCTACCTACGAGCAGTACTTC. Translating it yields CASGGTATYEQYF. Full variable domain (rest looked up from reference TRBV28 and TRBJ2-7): DVKVTQSSRYLVKRTGEKVFLECVQDMDHENMFWYRQDPGLGLRLIYFSYDVKMKEKGDIPEGYSVSREKKERFSLILESASTNQTSMYLCASGGTATYEQYFGPGTRLTVT.

The chain's CDR3 is CASSLRGGGYEQYF. As DNA, the CDR3 is TGTGCCAGCAGTCTAAGGGGAGGGGGCTACGAGCAGTACTTC. This chain links TRBV28 with TRBJ2-7, with D perhaps TRBD2 (7 bases). CDR1 is MDHEN, CDR2 SYDVKM, per germline. The CDR3 spans 14 residues. V was clipped by 5 bases and J by 3 bases, with 14 bases between them.

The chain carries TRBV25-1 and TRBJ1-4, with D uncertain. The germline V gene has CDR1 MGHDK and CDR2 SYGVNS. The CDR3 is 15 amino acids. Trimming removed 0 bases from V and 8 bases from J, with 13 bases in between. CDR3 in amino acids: CASSEYSGSGEKLFF. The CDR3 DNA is TGTGCCAGCAGTGAATACTCGGGGAGTGGCGAAAAACTGTTTTTT. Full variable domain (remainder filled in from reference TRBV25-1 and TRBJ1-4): EADIYQTPRYLVIGTGKKITLECSQTMGHDKMYWYQQDPGMELHLIHYSYGVNSTEKGDLSSESTVSRIRTEHFPLTLESARPSHTSQYLCASSEYSGSGEKLFFGSGTQLSVL.

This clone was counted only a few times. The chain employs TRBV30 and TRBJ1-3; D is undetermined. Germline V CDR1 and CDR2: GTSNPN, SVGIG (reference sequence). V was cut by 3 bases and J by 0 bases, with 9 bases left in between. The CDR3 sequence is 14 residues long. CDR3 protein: CAWSLVLSGNTIYF. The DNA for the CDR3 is TGTGCCTGGAGCCTCGTCCTCTCTGGAAACACCATATATTTT.

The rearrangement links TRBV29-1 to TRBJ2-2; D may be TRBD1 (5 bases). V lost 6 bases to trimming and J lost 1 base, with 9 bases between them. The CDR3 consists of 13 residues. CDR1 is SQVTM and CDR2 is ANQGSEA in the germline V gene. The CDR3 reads CSVVTGNTGELFF. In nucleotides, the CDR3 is TGCAGCGTCGTTACAGGGAACACCGGGGAGCTGTTTTTT.

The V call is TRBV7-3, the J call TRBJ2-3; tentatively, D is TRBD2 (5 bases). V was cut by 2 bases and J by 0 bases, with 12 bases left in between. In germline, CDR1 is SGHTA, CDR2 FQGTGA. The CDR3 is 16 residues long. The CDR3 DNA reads TGTGCCAGCAGCTTACGCCCAGCGGTCAGCACAGATACGCAGTATTTT. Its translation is CASSLRPAVSTDTQYF.

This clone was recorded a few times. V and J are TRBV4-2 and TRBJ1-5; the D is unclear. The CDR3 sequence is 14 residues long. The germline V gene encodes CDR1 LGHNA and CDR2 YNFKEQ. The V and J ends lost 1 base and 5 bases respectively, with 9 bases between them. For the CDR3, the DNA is TGTGCCAGCAGCCAAGTGTCGGGTGATCAGCCCCAGCATTTT. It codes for CASSQVSGDQPQHF.

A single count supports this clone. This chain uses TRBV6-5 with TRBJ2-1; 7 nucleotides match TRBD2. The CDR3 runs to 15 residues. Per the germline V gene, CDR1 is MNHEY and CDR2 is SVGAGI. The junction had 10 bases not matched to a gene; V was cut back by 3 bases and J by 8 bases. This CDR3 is CASSYSSGIVDEQFF. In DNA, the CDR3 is TGTGCCAGCAGTTATTCCAGCGGGATAGTTGATGAGCAGTTCTTC.

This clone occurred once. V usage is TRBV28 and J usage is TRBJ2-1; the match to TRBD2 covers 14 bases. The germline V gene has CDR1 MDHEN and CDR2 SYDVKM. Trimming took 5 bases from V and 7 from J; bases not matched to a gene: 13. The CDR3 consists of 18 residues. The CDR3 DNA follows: TGTGCCAGCAGTCCCTCGGGACTAGCGGGAGATTATAGGAATGAGCAGTTCTTC. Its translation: CASSPSGLAGDYRNEQFF.

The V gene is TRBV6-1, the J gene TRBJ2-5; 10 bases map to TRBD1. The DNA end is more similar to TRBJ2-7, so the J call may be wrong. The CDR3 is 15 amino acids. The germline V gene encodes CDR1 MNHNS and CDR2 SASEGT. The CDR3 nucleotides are TGTGCCAGCAGTGCTTCCGGGACAGGGGCCTACGAGCAGTACTTC. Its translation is CASSASGTGAYEQYF.

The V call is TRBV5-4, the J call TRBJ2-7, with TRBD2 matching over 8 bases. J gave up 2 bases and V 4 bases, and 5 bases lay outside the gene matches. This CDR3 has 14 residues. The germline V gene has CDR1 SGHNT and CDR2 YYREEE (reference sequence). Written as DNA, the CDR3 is TGTGCCAGCAGCGAGACTAGCGCCGCCTACGAGCAGTACTTC. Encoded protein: CASSETSAAYEQYF.

The CDR3 DNA follows: TGTGCCAGCTCACCCCAGGGGGCAGCTCTAGGCGAGCAGTACTTC. Translating it yields CASSPQGAALGEQYF. V usage is TRBV18 and J usage is TRBJ2-7, with TRBD1 matching 8 bases. V shed 3 bases and J 6 bases; nucleotides not matched to a gene: 10. The CDR3 has 15 residues. The V gene's germline CDR1 is KGHSH and CDR2 LQKENI.

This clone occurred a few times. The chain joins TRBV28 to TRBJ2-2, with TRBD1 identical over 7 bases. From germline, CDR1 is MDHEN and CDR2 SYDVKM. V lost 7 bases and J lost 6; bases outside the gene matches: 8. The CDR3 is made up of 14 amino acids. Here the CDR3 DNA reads TGTGCCAGCAAGGGGACAGAGGTCTCCGGGGAGCTGTTTTTT. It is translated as CASKGTEVSGELFF.

The CDR3 here is CASSQTGGGYEQYF. CDR3 DNA sequence: TGTGCCAGCAGTCAGACAGGGGGCGGCTACGAGCAGTACTTC. The J gene is TRBJ2-7, the V gene TRBV6-1; 10 nucleotides match TRBD1. Germline V gene data show CDR1 as MNHNS and CDR2 as SASEGT. Germline trimming cut 5 bases from V and 3 bases from J; bases unmatched to any gene: 4. This CDR3 has 14 amino acids.

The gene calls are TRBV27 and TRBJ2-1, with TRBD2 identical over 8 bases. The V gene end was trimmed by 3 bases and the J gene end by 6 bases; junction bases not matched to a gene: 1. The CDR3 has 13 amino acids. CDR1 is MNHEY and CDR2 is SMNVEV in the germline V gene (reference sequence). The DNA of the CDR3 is TGTGCCAGCAGTTTTGGGACTAGCAATGAGCAGTTCTTC. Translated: CASSFGTSNEQFF.

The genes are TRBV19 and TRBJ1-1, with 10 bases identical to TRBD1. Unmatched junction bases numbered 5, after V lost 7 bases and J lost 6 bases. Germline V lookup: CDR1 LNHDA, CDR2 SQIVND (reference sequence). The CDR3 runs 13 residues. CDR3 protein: CASNDRGQAEAFF. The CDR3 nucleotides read TGTGCCAGTAACGACAGGGGGCAGGCTGAAGCTTTCTTT.

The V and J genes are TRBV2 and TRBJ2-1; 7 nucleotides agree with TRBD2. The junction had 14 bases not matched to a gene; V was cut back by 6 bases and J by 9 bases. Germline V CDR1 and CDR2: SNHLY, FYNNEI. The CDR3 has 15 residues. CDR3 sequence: CASSVVGAGSAEQFF. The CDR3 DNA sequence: TGTGCCAGCAGCGTCGTTGGAGCGGGATCGGCTGAGCAGTTCTTC.

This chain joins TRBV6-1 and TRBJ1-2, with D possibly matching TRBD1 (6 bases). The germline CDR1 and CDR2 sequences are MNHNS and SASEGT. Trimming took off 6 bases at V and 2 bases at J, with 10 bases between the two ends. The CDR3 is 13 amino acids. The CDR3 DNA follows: TGTGCCAGCAGCTTAACAGGGAACTATGGCTACACCTTC. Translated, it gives CASSLTGNYGYTF.

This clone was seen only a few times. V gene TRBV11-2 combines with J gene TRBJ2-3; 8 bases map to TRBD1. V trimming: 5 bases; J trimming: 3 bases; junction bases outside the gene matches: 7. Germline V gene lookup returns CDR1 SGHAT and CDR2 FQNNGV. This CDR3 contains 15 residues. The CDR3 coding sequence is TGTGCCAGCAGCCCCCTCAGGGGGCAGACAGATACGCAGTATTTT. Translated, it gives CASSPLRGQTDTQYF.

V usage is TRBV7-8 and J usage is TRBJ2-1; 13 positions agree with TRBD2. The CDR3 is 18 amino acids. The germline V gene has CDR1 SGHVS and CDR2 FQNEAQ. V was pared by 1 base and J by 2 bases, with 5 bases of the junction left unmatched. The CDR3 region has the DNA TGTGCCAGCAGCTTAGAGACTAGCGGGAGGCCACCCTACAATGAGCAGTTCTTC. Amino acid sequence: CASSLETSGRPPYNEQFF.

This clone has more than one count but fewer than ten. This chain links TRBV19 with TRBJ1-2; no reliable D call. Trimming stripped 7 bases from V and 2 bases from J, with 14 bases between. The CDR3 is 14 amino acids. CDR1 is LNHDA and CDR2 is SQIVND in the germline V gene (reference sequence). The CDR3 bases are TGTGCCAGTACCCCTCCGGGGATCAACTATGGCTACACCTTC. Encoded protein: CASTPPGINYGYTF.

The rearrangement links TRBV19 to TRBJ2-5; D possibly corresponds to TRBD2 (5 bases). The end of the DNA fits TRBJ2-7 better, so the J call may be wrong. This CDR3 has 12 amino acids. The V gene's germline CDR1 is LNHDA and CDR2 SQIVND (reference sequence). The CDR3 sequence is CATHREGYEQYF. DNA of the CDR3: TGTGCCACCCACCGAGAGGGCTACGAGCAGTACTTC.

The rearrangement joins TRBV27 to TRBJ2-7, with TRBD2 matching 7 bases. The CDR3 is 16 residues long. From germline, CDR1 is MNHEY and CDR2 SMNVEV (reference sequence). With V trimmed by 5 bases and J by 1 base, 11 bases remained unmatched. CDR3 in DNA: TGTGCCAGCAGTCCAGCTCTAGCGGTCTTTTCCTACGAGCAGTACTTC. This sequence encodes CASSPALAVFSYEQYF.

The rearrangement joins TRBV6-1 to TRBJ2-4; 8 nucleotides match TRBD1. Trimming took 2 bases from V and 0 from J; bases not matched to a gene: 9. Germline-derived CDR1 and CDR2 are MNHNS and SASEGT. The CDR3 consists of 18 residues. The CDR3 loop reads CASSEPPGTGLAKNIQYF. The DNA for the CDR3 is TGTGCCAGCAGTGAACCCCCGGGGACAGGACTAGCCAAAAACATTCAGTACTTC.